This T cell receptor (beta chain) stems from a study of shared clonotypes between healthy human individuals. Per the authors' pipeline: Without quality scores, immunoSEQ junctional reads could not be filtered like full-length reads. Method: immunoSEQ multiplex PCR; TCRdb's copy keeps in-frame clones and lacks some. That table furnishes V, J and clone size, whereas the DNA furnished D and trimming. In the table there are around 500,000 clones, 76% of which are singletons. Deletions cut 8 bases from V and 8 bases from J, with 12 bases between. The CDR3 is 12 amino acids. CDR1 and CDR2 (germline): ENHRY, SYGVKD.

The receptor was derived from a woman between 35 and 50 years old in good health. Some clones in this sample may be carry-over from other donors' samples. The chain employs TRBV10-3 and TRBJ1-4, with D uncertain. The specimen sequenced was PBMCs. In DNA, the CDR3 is TGTGCCATCGGGAGGGTAGGGGAAAAACTGTTTTTT. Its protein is CAIGRVGEKLFF.